This TCR beta chain stems from a study of T cell responses to AZD1222 COVID-19 vaccine. This CDR3 contains 16 residues. Trimming cost V 4 bases and J 6 bases; bases outside gene matches: 14. CDR1 is PRHDT and CDR2 is FYEKMQ in the germline V gene (reference sequence). Method: immunoSEQ multiplex PCR; TCRdb's copy keeps in-frame clones and lacks some. Of 140,000 to 150,000 clones listed, roughly 91% were seen once; the top ten hold under 2%. This clonotype was obtained from an adult in good health. Sequencing was performed on peripheral blood, taken on day 0 of AZD1222 vaccination. This chain joins TRBV13 and TRBJ2-7, with 8 bases that match TRBD2. CDR3 sequence (DNA): TGTGCCAGCAGCTCCCCCTCGGAAGCGGGAGTAACCGAGCAGTACTTC. Its protein product is CASSSPSEAGVTEQYF. The variable domain in full, completed from reference TRBV13 and TRBJ2-7, reads AAGVIQSPRHLIKEKRETATLKCYPIPRHDTVYWYQQGPGQDPQFLISFYEKMQSDKGSIPDRFSAQQFSDYHSELNMSSLELGDSALYFCASSSPSEAGVTEQYFGPGTRLTVT.